The T cell receptor (beta chain) under discussion was sequenced for a study of OX40 agonist ivuxolimab in advanced cancers. V was pared by 2 bases and J by 6 bases, with 10 bases between. Germline CDR1 and CDR2: SGHNT and YENEEA. CDR3 length equals 14 residues. The table came from immunoSEQ multiplex PCR; TCRdb's copy has only in-frame clones and leaves some out. Counted here are 77,000 or so clones, 90% occurring once; the ten biggest clones make up approximately 1.8%. The sequence was obtained from an adult with an advanced solid tumor such as melanoma, head and neck, liver or kidney cancer. The sequencing used CD4+ or CD8+ T cells sorted from blood, collected in a trial of the OX40 agonist ivuxolimab. The chain links TRBV11-3 to TRBJ2-2; D unclear. The CDR3 region is CASSLRLVAGELFF. CDR3 coding DNA: TGTGCCAGCAGCTTACGCCTAGTAGCCGGGGAGCTGTTTTTT.